A selection of T cell receptor beta chains follows, all from one sample in a study of radiation and T cells in renal cell carcinoma. Here immunoSEQ multiplex PCR was the method, and the copy in TCRdb shows in-frame clones only, minus some. The sample shows around 74,000 clones, around 78% of them seen only once. This specimen consisted of blood, obtained from a patient whose treatment included radiotherapy and nephrectomy. These receptors originate from a woman aged 55-69 years with renal cell carcinoma. Both conserved end residues are part of each CDR3. The D gene is left open where the match is weak. Rows may omit the clone size; those that give it use once, few, many or a size class.

clone_size	d_call	v_call	j_call	cdr3_aa	cdr3_nt
NA	NA	TRBV21-1	TRBJ2-5	CASSKGQSLGQGPETQYF	TGTGCCAGCAGCAAAGGGCAAAGCCTCGGTCAGGGCCCCGAGACCCAGTACTTC
NA	NA	TRBV13	TRBJ1-1	CASSPSVGAGNTEAFF	TGTGCCAGCAGCCCCAGTGTAGGGGCCGGGAACACTGAAGCTTTCTTT
NA	NA	TRBV19	TRBJ1-2	CASSPWTANYGYTF	TGTGCCAGTAGTCCTTGGACAGCTAACTATGGCTACACCTTC
NA	NA	TRBV19	TRBJ1-1	CASSRGGETEAFF	TGTGCCAGTAGCCGGGGGGGAGAAACTGAAGCTTTCTTT
NA	NA	TRBV5-8	TRBJ1-1	CASSLVGGSTEAFF	TGTGCCAGCAGCTTGGTGGGGGGGAGCACTGAAGCTTTCTTT
NA	NA	TRBV6-1	TRBJ1-1	CASSEVEASEAFF	TGTGCCAGCAGTGAAGTTGAAGCTAGTGAAGCTTTCTTT
NA	TRBD1	TRBV28	TRBJ1-1	CASRPGTGITEAFF	TGTGCCAGCAGACCCGGGACAGGGATCACTGAAGCTTTCTTT
NA	NA	TRBV10-3	TRBJ2-7	CAISESTRASYEQYF	TGTGCCATCAGTGAGTCGACCAGGGCATCCTACGAGCAGTACTTC
NA	NA	TRBV11-3	TRBJ2-3	CASSRGRSEDTQYF	TGTGCCAGCAGCCGGGGCCGCAGCGAAGATACGCAGTATTTT
NA	TRBD1	TRBV25-1	TRBJ1-3	CASSDRDRVSFFRNTIYF	TGTGCCAGCAGTGATAGGGACAGGGTCTCATTTTTCCGAAACACCATATATTTT
NA	TRBD2	TRBV6-6	TRBJ2-7	CASSYPSGRPLGEQYF	TGTGCCAGCAGTTACCCTAGCGGGAGGCCCCTTGGGGAGCAGTACTTC
NA	NA	TRBV27	TRBJ1-2	CASTPILGDYGYTF	TGTGCCAGCACCCCAATATTAGGGGACTATGGCTACACCTTC
NA	TRBD1	TRBV6-1	TRBJ2-1	CASSEGTGRYNEQFF	TGTGCCAGCAGTGAGGGGACAGGGCGCTACAATGAGCAGTTCTTC
NA	NA	TRBV28	TRBJ2-7	CASSPTGGGNHYEQYF	TGTGCCAGCAGCCCCACAGGGGGGGGAAATCACTACGAGCAGTACTTC
NA	NA	TRBV7-9	TRBJ2-7	CASGQHEQYF	TGTGCCAGCGGGCAGCACGAGCAGTACTTC
NA	NA	TRBV2	TRBJ2-7	CASRVASYEQYF	TGTGCCAGCAGGGTAGCCTCCTACGAGCAGTACTTC
NA	TRBD1	TRBV10-2	TRBJ2-1	CASNRQQGVMDNEQFF	TGCGCCAGCAATCGTCAACAGGGGGTAATGGACAATGAGCAGTTCTTC
few	NA	TRBV7-9	TRBJ2-2	CASIRSTGELFF	TGTGCCAGCATCAGGTCCACCGGGGAGCTGTTTTTT
NA	NA	TRBV19	TRBJ1-2	CASSVRGSGYTF	TGTGCCAGTAGTGTACGGGGTTCTGGCTACACCTTC
NA	NA	TRBV5-4	TRBJ1-4	CASSTTRADEKLFF	TGTGCCAGCAGCACGACCAGGGCTGACGAAAAACTGTTTTTT
NA	NA	TRBV28	TRBJ1-1	CASSRAVGEAFF	TGTGCCAGCAGCCGGGCCGTGGGTGAAGCTTTCTTT
NA	NA	TRBV28	TRBJ2-7	CASSSTSQGSSYEQYF	TGTGCCAGCAGTTCCACATCACAGGGATCCTCCTACGAGCAGTACTTC
NA	NA	TRBV4-2	TRBJ2-7	CASSQAGASSYEQYF	TGTGCCAGCAGCCAGGCGGGGGCGTCCTCCTACGAGCAGTACTTC
NA	TRBD1	TRBV7-9	TRBJ1-4	CASSYGTAEKLFF	TGTGCCAGCAGCTACGGGACAGCTGAAAAACTGTTTTTT
NA	TRBD1	TRBV7-9	TRBJ1-2	CASSKLQGARGYTF	TGTGCCAGCAGCAAATTACAGGGGGCGCGGGGCTACACCTTC
once	TRBD1	TRBV2	TRBJ1-1	CARRTGFNTEAFF	TGTGCCCGAAGGACAGGATTTAACACTGAAGCTTTCTTT